This TCR beta chain was recovered during a study of identical twins. Study findings and constraints: Conclusions were based on cross-sectional statistical analysis, without following the same donors. Cord blood's abundant beta clonotypes had fewer insertions, unlike memory repertoires. In zero-insertion analyses, partial confounding could arise from invariant MAIT and iNKT cells. Out-of-frame alpha sequences common to twins were enriched for low generation probability.

A word on this clonotype: The antigen is undetermined.

MiXCR, applied by TCRdb to the 5' RACE reads, yields one record per CDR3 protein. The sample records 400,000 to 600,000 distinct CDR3 sequences, more than 20% being singletons. The CDR3 sequence is 15 residues long. The germline V gene has CDR1 SGHTA and CDR2 FQGNSA. With 1 base clipped from V and 6 bases from J, the junction kept 7 bases outside the gene matches. This same sample was also taken into another study, of yellow fever vaccine responses in identical twins.

This TCR was sampled from a woman younger than 35 in good health. This chain links TRBV7-2 with TRBJ1-1; 8 nucleotides align to TRBD1. Sequencing was done on a sample of CD4+ T cells sorted from blood. The CDR3 is CASSLGPGTGAEAFF. In nucleotides, the CDR3 is TGTGCCAGCAGCTTAGGGCCCGGGACAGGCGCTGAAGCTTTCTTT.